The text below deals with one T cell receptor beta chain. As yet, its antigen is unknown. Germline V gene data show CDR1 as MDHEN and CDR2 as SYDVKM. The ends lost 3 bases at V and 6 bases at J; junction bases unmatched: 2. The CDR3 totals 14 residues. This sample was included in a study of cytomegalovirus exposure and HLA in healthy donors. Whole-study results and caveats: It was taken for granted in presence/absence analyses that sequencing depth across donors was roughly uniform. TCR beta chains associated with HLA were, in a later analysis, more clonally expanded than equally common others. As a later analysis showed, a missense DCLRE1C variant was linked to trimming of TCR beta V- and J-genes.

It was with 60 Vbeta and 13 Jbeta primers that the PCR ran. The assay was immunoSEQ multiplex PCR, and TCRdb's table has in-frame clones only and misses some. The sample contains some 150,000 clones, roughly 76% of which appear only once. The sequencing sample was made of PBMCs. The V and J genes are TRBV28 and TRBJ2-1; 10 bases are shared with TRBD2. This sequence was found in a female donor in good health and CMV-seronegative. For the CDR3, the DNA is TGTGCCAGCAGTTTGCCTAGCGGGAGCAATGAGCAGTTCTTC. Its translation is CASSLPSGSNEQFF.